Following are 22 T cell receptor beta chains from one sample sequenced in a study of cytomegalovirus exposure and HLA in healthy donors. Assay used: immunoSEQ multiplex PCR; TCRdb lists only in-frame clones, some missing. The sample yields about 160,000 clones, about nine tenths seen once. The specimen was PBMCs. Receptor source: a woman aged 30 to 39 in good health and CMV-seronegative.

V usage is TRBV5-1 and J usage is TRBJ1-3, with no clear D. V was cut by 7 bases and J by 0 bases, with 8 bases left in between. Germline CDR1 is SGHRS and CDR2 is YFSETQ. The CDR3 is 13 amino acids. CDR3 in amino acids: CASCSGSGNTIYF. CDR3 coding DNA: TGCGCCAGCTGCTCGGGCTCTGGAAACACCATATATTTT.

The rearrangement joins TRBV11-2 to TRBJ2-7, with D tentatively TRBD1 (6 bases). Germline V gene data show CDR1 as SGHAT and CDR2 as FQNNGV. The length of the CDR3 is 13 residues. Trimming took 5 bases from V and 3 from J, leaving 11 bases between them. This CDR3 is CASSLGADYEQYF. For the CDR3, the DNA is TGTGCCAGCAGCCTGGGGGCGGACTACGAGCAGTACTTC.

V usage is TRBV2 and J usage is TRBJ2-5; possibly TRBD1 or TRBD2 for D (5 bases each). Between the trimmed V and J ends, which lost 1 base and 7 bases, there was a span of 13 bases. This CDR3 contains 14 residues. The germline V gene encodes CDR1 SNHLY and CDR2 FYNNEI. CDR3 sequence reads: CASSEVDMRGTQYF. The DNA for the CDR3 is TGTGCCAGCAGTGAAGTTGACATGAGGGGGACCCAGTACTTC.

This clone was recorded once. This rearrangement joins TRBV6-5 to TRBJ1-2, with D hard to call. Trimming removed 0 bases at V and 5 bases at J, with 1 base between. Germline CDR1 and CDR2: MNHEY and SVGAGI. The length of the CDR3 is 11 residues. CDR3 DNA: TGTGCCAGCAGTTACTCGTATGGCTACACCTTC. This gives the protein CASSYSYGYTF.

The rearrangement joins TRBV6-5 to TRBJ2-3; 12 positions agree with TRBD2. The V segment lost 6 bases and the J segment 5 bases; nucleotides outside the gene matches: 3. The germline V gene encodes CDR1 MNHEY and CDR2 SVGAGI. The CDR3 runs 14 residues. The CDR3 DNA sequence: TGTGCCAGCAGACGACTAGCGGGGGAAGATACGCAGTATTTT. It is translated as CASRRLAGEDTQYF.

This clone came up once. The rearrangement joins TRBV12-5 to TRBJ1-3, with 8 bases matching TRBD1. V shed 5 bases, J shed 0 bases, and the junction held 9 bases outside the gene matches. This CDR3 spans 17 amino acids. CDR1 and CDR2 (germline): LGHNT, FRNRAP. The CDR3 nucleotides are TGTGCTAGTGGTGAGGGGACAGGCGCGAGCTCTGGAAACACCATATATTTT. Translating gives CASGEGTGASSGNTIYF.

The CDR3 sequence is CASGTGDTQYF. The DNA of the CDR3 is TGTGCCAGCGGGACAGGGGATACGCAGTATTTT. This sequence joins TRBV6-1 and TRBJ2-3, with 9 positions matching TRBD1. This CDR3 spans 11 amino acids. The junction had 0 bases not matched to a gene; V was cut back by 8 bases and J by 6 bases. CDR1 MNHNS and CDR2 SASEGT come from the germline V gene.

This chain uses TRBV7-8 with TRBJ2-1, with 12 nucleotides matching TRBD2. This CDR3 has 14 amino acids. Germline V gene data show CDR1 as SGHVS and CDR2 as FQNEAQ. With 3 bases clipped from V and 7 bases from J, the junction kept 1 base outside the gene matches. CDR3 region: CASSLGTSGNEQFF. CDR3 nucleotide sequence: TGTGCCAGCAGCTTGGGGACTAGCGGGAATGAGCAGTTCTTC.

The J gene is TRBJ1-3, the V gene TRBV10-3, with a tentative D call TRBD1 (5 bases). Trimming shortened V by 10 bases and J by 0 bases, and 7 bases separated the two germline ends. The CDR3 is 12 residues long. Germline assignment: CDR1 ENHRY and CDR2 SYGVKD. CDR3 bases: TGTGCCACGGGACCCTCTGGAAACACCATATATTTT. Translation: CATGPSGNTIYF.

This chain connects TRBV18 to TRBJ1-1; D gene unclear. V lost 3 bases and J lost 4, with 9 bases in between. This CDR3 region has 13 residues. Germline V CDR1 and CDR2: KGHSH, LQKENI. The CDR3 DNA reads TGTGCCAGCTCACCCGTATTTGCCACTGAAGCTTTCTTT. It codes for CASSPVFATEAFF.

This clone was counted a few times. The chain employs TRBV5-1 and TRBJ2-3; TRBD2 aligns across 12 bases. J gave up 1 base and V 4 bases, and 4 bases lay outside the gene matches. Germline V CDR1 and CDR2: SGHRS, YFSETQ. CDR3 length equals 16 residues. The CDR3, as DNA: TGCGCCAGCAGCCGCCGGACTAGCGGGGGCACAGATACGCAGTATTTT. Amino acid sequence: CASSRRTSGGTDTQYF.

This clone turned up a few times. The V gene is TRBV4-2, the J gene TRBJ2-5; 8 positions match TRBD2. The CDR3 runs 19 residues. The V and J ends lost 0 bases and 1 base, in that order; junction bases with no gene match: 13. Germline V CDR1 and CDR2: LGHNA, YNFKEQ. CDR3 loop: CASSQEGPHSGGIQETQYF. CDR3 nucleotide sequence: TGTGCCAGCAGCCAAGAAGGGCCCCACAGCGGGGGCATCCAAGAGACCCAGTACTTC.

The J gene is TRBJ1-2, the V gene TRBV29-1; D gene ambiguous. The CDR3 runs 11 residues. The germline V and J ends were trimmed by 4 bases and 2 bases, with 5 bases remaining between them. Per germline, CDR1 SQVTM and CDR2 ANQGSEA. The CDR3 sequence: CSVAVNYGYTF. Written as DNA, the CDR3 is TGCAGCGTTGCTGTAAACTATGGCTACACCTTC.

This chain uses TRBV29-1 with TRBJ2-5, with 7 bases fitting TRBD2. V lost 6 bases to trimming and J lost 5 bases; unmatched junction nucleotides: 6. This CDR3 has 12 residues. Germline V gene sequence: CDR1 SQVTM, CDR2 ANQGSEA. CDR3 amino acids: CSVAGRAETQYF. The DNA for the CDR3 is TGCAGCGTAGCGGGACGGGCGGAGACCCAGTACTTC.

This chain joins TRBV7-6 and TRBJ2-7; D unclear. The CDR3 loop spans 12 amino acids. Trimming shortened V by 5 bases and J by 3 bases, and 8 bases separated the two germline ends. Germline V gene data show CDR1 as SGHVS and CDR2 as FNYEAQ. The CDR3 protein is CASSRGGYEQYF. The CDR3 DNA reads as TGTGCCAGCAGCCGCGGCGGCTACGAGCAGTACTTC.

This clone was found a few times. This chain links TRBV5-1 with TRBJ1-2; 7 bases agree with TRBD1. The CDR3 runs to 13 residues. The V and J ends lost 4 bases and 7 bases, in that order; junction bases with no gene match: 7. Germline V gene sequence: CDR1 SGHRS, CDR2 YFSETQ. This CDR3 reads CASSQQGLGGYTF. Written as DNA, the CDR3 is TGCGCCAGCAGCCAACAGGGGCTGGGTGGCTACACCTTC.

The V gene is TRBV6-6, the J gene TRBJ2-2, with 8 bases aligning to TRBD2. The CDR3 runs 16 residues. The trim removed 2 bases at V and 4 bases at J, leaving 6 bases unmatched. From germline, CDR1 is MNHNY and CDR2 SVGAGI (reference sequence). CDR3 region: CASSYPGTRSTGELFF. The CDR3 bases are TGTGCCAGCAGTTACCCCGGGACTAGAAGCACCGGGGAGCTGTTTTTT.

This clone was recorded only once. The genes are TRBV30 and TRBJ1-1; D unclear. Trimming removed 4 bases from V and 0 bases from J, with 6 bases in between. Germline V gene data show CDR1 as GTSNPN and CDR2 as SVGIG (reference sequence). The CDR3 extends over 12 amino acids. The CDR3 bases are TGTGCCTGGACGGATATGAACACTGAAGCTTTCTTT. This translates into CAWTDMNTEAFF.

DNA of the CDR3: TGTGCCAGCAGCTCCTTAAGAGGAAACACCATATATTTT. It yields the protein CASSSLRGNTIYF. The rearrangement links TRBV5-6 to TRBJ1-3; D is uncertain. CDR1 and CDR2 from the germline V gene are SGHDT and YYEEEE. This CDR3 has 13 amino acids. Trimming cost V 3 bases and J 4 bases, with 8 bases left between them.

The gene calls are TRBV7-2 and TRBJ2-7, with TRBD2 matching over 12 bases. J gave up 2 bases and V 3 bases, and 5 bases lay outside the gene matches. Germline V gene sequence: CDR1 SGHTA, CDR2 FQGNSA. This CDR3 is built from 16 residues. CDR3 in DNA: TGTGCCAGCAGCTTCCTGACTAGCGGGAGCCCCTACGAGCAGTACTTC. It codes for CASSFLTSGSPYEQYF.

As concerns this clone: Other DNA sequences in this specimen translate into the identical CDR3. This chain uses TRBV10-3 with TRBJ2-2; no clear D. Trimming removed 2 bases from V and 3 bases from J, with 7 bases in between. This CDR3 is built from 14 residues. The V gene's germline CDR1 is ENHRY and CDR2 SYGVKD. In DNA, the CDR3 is TGTGCCATCAGTGAGGGAAGAGACACCGGGGAGCTGTTTTTT. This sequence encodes CAISEGRDTGELFF.

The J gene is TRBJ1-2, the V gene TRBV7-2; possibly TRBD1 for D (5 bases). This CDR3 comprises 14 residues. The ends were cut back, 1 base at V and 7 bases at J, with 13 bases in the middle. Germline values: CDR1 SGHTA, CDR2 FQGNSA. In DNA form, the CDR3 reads TGTGCCAGCAGCTTAGTTACCAGGGATCGTGGCTACACCTTC. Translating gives CASSLVTRDRGYTF.